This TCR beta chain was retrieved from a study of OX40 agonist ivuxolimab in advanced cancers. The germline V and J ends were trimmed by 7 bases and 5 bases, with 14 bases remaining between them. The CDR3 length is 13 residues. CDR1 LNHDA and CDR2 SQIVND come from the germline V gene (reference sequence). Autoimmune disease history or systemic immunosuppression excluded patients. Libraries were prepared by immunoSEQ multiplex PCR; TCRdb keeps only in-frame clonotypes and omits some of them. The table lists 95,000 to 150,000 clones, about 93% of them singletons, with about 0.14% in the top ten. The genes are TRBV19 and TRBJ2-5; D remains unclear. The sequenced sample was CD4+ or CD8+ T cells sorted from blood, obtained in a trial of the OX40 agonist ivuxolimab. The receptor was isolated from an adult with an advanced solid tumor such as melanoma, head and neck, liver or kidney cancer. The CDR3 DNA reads TGTGCCAGTATCGGTGGTTCACGGGAGACCCAGTACTTC. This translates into CASIGGSRETQYF.